The clone carrying this T cell receptor (beta chain) appeared many times. Its antigen is unknown. The V end was cut by 5 bases, the J end by 5 bases, with 13 bases between. Germline V lookup: CDR1 MNHEY, CDR2 SVGAGI. CDR3 length: 13 residues. The deep-level immunoSEQ assay was used. The protocol was immunoSEQ multiplex PCR, while the TCRdb copy is restricted to in-frame clones and leaves out a portion. The table includes 490,000 or so clones, about 82% detected once. The data belong to a study of shared clonotypes between healthy human individuals. Overall study context: Donor composition was a couple of women and three men, aged 18 to 49.

Findings and limits, study-wide: The expectation was that sequencing depth would affect clonotype sharing among donors.

The sequence was collected from a woman between 35 and 50 years old in good health. Some clones in this sample may be carry-over from other donors' samples. Sequencing used PBMCs. V gene TRBV6-5 combines with J gene TRBJ2-7, with D possibly matching TRBD2 (5 bases). This CDR3 reads CASSRRGFHEQYF. CDR3 bases: TGTGCCAGCAGTCGCCGAGGGTTTCACGAGCAGTACTTC.